This T cell receptor (beta chain) is drawn from a study of T cells in Graves' hyperthyroidism and ophthalmopathy. V lost 3 bases and J lost 6; bases outside the gene matches: 11. From germline, CDR1 is MDHEN and CDR2 SYDVKM. The CDR3 contains 16 residues. With a duration under 2 months, the hyperthyroidism was newly diagnosed in patients aged 18 to 65. TCR beta CDR3 sequences were amplified from RNA transcripts. The study used the HTBI primer set for a first-round RT-PCR of the TCR CDR3. TCRdb fed the multiplex PCR reads into MiXCR, producing one record per CDR3 protein. The table shows a few hundred thousand distinct CDR3 sequences, with roughly 15% occurring only once.

This chain connects TRBV28 to TRBJ2-3, with 8 bases that match TRBD1. The source material was blood. The receptor was derived from a woman in her forties or fifties with Graves' hyperthyroidism that later progressed to Graves' ophthalmopathy. The DNA of the CDR3 is TGTGCCAGCAGTTTCTCCGGGACAGGTCTTCGGGATACGCAGTATTTT. It is translated as CASSFSGTGLRDTQYF.